This entry is about one T cell receptor beta chain. In the original workflow: Nucleated cell counts were estimated from reference gene primer amplification. Libraries were prepared by immunoSEQ multiplex PCR; TCRdb keeps only in-frame clonotypes and omits some of them. The V and J calls and the clone size are those of that table, but D and trimming were determined from the DNA. The sample yields 40,000 to 55,000 clones, approximately 91% seen once. The CDR3 totals 16 residues. Between the trimmed V and J ends, which lost 0 bases and 5 bases, there was a span of 17 bases. From germline, CDR1 is LNHNV and CDR2 YYDKDF (reference sequence). These data belong to a study of blood T cell repertoires in COVID-19. Study details: Samples of COVID-19 (acute and convalescent) were obtained from the United States, Italy and Spain. Sample material is recorded as cDNA or gDNA derived from T cells, B-cell-depleted T cells, or PBMCs.

The sequenced material came from peripheral blood. The origin of this receptor is a human donor in a cohort sampled during active COVID-19. The chain carries TRBV15 and TRBJ2-7, with a possible D match to TRBD2 (6 bases). CDR3 protein: CATSRDSRGGAHEQYF. The CDR3 DNA is TGTGCCACCAGCAGAGATTCCCGTGGAGGGGCCCACGAGCAGTACTTC.